One TCR beta chain is described in this entry. Its target is not known. The sample is drawn from a study of T cells in Graves' hyperthyroidism and ophthalmopathy. Study results and caveats: Ophthalmopathy was distinguished from stable hyperthyroidism by 13 V-J signatures.

CDR1 and CDR2 from the germline V gene are SGHTA and FQGNSA. V dropped 2 bases and J dropped 8 bases, with 15 bases sitting between them. The CDR3 contains 14 residues. The investigators amplified TCR beta CDR3 regions from RNA transcripts. TCR CDR3 underwent first-round RT-PCR with the HTBI primer set. TCRdb ran MiXCR on the multiplex PCR reads and lists one entry per CDR3 protein. The top ten clones hold roughly 32% of a sample with about 250,000 distinct CDR3 sequences, approximately 23% of them seen once. Patients were excluded for uncontrolled infection, other autoimmune disease, pregnancy or lactation. Clinicians diagnosed patients from clinical symptoms, serum thyroxine and TRAb, thyroid ultrasound and orbital computed tomography.

The sequencing input was blood. The chain is built from TRBV7-2 and TRBJ1-2; D remains unclear. This clonotype was obtained from a middle-aged woman with Graves' ophthalmopathy. The CDR3 here is CASSLSFGVEGYTF. The CDR3 DNA reads TGTGCCAGCAGCTTATCGTTCGGGGTGGAGGGCTACACCTTC.